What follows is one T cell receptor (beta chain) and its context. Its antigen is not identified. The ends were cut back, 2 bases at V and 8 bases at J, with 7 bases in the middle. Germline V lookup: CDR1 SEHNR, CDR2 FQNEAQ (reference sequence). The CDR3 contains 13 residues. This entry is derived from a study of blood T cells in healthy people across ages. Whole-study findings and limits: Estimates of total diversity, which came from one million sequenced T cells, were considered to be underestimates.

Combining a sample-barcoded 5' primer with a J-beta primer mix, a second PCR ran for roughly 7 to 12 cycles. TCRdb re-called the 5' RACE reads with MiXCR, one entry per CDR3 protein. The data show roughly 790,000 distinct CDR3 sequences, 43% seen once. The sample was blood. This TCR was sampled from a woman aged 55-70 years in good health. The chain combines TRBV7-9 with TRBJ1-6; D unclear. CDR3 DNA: TGTGCCAGCAGCTTATCCGAGGATTCACCCCTCCACTTT. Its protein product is CASSLSEDSPLHF. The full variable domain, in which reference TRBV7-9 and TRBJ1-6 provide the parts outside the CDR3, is DTGVSQNPRHKITKRGQNVTFRCDPISEHNRLYWYRQTLGQGPEFLTYFQNEAQLEKSRLLSDRFSAERPKGSFSTLEIQRTEQGDSAMYLCASSLSEDSPLHFGNGTRLTVT.